The T cell receptor beta chain described here comes from a study of T cell responses to AZD1222 COVID-19 vaccine listed by TCRdb under 2021. For the wider study: Because spike-specific TCR depth and breadth did not differ between the two schedules, AZD1222 recipients who got a second dose at roughly 4 weeks were pooled with those who got a second dose at roughly 12 weeks. A total of about 230 trial participants underwent TCR sequencing, of whom around 200 received two doses of AZD1222 and around 26 received two doses of the MenACWY control vaccine. Trial participants were enrolled by age into subgroups of 18-55, 56-69 and 70-plus years, and roughly 150, 30 and 60 TCR-sequenced participants, respectively, were included in these subgroups. Study-level results and caveats: In the small 56-69-year group, the increase in depth fell short of significance, most likely because of low power. A significant rise in spike-specific TCR breadth and depth was observed after two AZD1222 doses relative to day 0 and relative to MenACWY recipients. Because no day 14 peak-response samples were available, repertoires were characterized only after the peak T cell response. Conclusions about previously exposed vaccinees were limited because only a handful of AZD1222 recipients were SARS-CoV-2 seropositive at baseline. Reportedly, close to half of the unique spike-specific TCRs recognized epitopes lying outside the regions that are mutated in the B.1.351 and B.1.1.7 variants. CD4 TCRs associated with the vaccine covered the entire spike protein, and the dominant responses were in regions 160-218 and 743-854. Participants were mostly white British and included more females than males, and it was suggested by the authors that clonal diversity may have been underestimated.

Concerning this clone itself: Its antigen remains undetermined. No base quality information exists; no much larger clone differs at one position.

Read against the paper, the sample's time point label means: baseline before first vaccination. The vaccinee samples were drawn from two UK trials, COV001 and COV002, one of which was a single-blind randomized controlled phase 2/3 trial testing AZD1222 (ChAdOx1 nCoV-19) in healthy adults. Trial participant PBMC samples were collected at day 0 and day 28 after the second dose for TCRbeta chain sequencing. V loses 1 base at its end and J loses 6 bases; junction bases beyond the gene matches: 9. The cysteine opens and the phenylalanine closes a CDR3 of 17 amino acids. Just the 51-base CDR3 DNA is kept, in frame starting at base 1. Looking up the germline V gene yields CDR1 SGDLS and CDR2 YYNGEE. The CDR3 regions of human TCRbeta chains were analyzed by immunosequencing. For the original study's pipeline: TCRs in the repertoires were matched against a reference library of SARS-CoV-2-specific TCRs that had been generated with the MIRA antigen-specificity platform. Breadth meant the fraction of unique TCRs that were SARS-CoV-2-associated, whereas depth meant the fraction of total T cells that were SARS-CoV-2-associated. Using the MIRA data, each spike-specific TCR was assigned both to the spike region to which the TCR was reactive and to a CD4 or CD8 class. Log10-transformed breadth and depth values were compared by one-way ANOVA with Sidak's multiple comparisons tests. TCRdb took this table from immuneACCESS and kept in-frame rearrangements with V and J called. Such tables lack part of the clones; where checked against another copy, unresolved V genes explain under half of the gap, and the rest is unexplained. V and J calls and clone size come straight from that table; D and trimming were deduced from the DNA. This sample has 75,000 to 95,000 clones in its table, and around 84% of those were observed once. The ten largest clones take up about an eighth of the sample.

The receptor was derived from an adult in good health. The chain couples TRBV9 to TRBJ2-1; 11 nucleotides in the junction match TRBD2. The sample was peripheral blood, taken on day 0 of AZD1222 vaccination. The CDR3 region: CASSVSRSGGASNEQFF. The sequenced DNA: TGTGCCAGCAGCGTAAGCCGTAGCGGGGGGGCCAGCAATGAGCAGTTCTTC.